Listed here are 28 T cell receptor beta chains from one sample, sequenced in a study of cytotoxic CD8 clonotypes in ibrutinib-treated CLL. TCRdb keeps only in-frame clones here, not all; method: immunoSEQ multiplex PCR. The profile shows about 130,000 clones, approximately 80% of them singletons. The sample consisted of PBMCs, taken after 24 months of ibrutinib treatment. The receptors shown here come from a human donor with chronic lymphocytic leukemia.

The chain combines TRBV6-1 with TRBJ2-1; TRBD2 might be the D (6 bases). The V end lost 6 bases, the J end lost 15 bases, and 24 bases lay between the germline ends. This CDR3 is 14 amino acids long. Germline V gene lookup returns CDR1 MNHNS and CDR2 SASEGT. Written as DNA, the CDR3 is TGTGCCAGCAGGCCGGTACTAGCAACCCCCGTACCGTTCTTC. Its translation: CASRPVLATPVPFF.

Concerning this clone itself: A much larger clone sits a single nucleotide away, making a read error possible. The rearrangement uses TRBV7-2 and TRBJ2-5, with D unclear. The CDR3 is 11 amino acids. With 5 bases removed from V and 5 bases from J, the gap between germline ends came to 6 bases. Germline assignment: CDR1 SGHTA and CDR2 FQGNSA. CDR3 nucleotides: TGTGCCAGCAGCCCCTGGGAGACCCAGTACTTC. This gives the protein CASSPWETQYF.

The V and J genes are TRBV5-1 and TRBJ2-2; tentatively, D is TRBD2 (5 bases). The V gene's germline CDR1 is SGHRS and CDR2 YFSETQ. This CDR3 is 15 amino acids long. The V end was cut by 7 bases, the J end by 4 bases, with 17 bases between. This CDR3 is CASRGSTSSTGELFF. The DNA of the CDR3 is TGCGCCAGCCGCGGGTCGACCTCTAGCACCGGGGAGCTGTTTTTT.

The chain links TRBV11-2 to TRBJ2-3; D is unresolved. V was cut by 0 bases and J by 3 bases, with 7 bases left in between. CDR1 is SGHAT, CDR2 FQNNGV, per germline. The CDR3 consists of 14 residues. The CDR3 DNA reads as TGTGCCAGCAGCTTAGATCGGCTAACAGATACGCAGTATTTT. It translates to CASSLDRLTDTQYF.

The chain uses TRBV15 and TRBJ1-2, with a weak D call TRBD1 (6 bases). There are 13 residues in the CDR3. V was pared by 1 base and J by 9 bases, with 12 bases between. CDR1 is LNHNV and CDR2 is YYDKDF in the germline V gene (reference sequence). CDR3 in amino acids: CATSRAQGLRYTF. Here the CDR3 DNA reads TGTGCCACCAGCAGAGCGCAGGGGCTGCGCTACACCTTC.

The V and J genes are TRBV6-5 and TRBJ1-2; D perhaps matches TRBD1 (6 bases). The CDR3 runs to 14 residues. V lost 4 bases and J lost 8, with 17 bases in between. Germline CDR1 is MNHEY and CDR2 is SVGAGI. The CDR3 nucleotides read TGTGCCAGCAGTTCCCCTCGGGTTCAGGGGGGCTACACCTTC. It encodes CASSSPRVQGGYTF.

This clone was counted between two and nine times. The chain employs TRBV6-5 and TRBJ1-6; D is unresolved. The CDR3 spans 12 residues. In germline, CDR1 is MNHEY, CDR2 SVGAGI. Trimming pared 6 bases from V and 5 bases from J, leaving 5 bases between. CDR3 amino acids: CASSRNNSPLHF. The CDR3 bases are TGTGCCAGCAGCCGGAATAATTCACCCCTCCACTTT.

This clone was counted once. The chain combines TRBV19 with TRBJ1-1; possible D gene TRBD1, 6 bases. This CDR3 spans 11 amino acids. V shed 4 bases and J shed 10 bases, with 10 bases lying between them. CDR1 and CDR2 from the germline V gene are LNHDA and SQIVND (reference sequence). Here the CDR3 DNA reads TGTGCCAGTAGTAACAGGGAGGCAGCTTTCTTT. It specifies CASSNREAAFF.

This clone was seen more than once but under ten times. The V and J genes are TRBV4-2 and TRBJ2-1, with D perhaps TRBD2 (5 bases). Germline V gene lookup returns CDR1 LGHNA and CDR2 YNFKEQ. Trimming left V 5 bases short and J 7 bases short, with 9 bases between. The CDR3 is made up of 12 amino acids. CDR3 bases: TGTGCCAGCAGCAGCTCGGGGAATGAGCAGTTCTTC. This encodes CASSSSGNEQFF.

This clone was observed a single time. The V and J genes are TRBV10-3 and TRBJ1-2; TRBD1 matches 10 bases. J gave up 0 bases and V 11 bases, and 15 bases lay outside the gene matches. The CDR3 runs 17 residues. From germline, CDR1 is ENHRY and CDR2 SYGVKD. CDR3 protein: CASHYSGTGAANYGYTF. CDR3 DNA sequence: TGTGCCTCCCACTACTCCGGGACAGGGGCCGCTAACTATGGCTACACCTTC.

The chain joins TRBV7-3 to TRBJ2-3; D gene unclear. Trimming pared 5 bases from V and 4 bases from J, leaving 13 bases between. CDR1 SGHTA and CDR2 FQGTGA come from the germline V gene. CDR3 length: 14 residues. Here the CDR3 DNA reads TGTGCCAGCAGCCCCCGGGCTAGTGCAGATACGCAGTATTTT. The encoded protein is CASSPRASADTQYF.

This clone was observed once. The CDR3, as DNA: TGTGCCAGCAGTCGAACCGACAGGAATCAGCCCCAGCATTTT. As protein: CASSRTDRNQPQHF. This chain connects TRBV6-6 to TRBJ1-5; D is possibly TRBD1 (6 bases). CDR3 length equals 14 residues. Germline V CDR1 and CDR2: MNHNY, SVGAGI (reference sequence). V gave up 5 bases and J gave up 4 bases, with 12 bases separating them.

V gene TRBV4-3 combines with J gene TRBJ2-2, with 9 nucleotides matching TRBD2. V gave up 4 bases and J gave up 0 bases; unmatched junction bases: 0. Looked up from germline, CDR1 is LGHNA and CDR2 is YSLEER. This CDR3 is built from 15 residues. CDR3 in DNA: TGCGCCAGCAGCCGGACTAGCGCGAACACCGGGGAGCTGTTTTTT. Translating it yields CASSRTSANTGELFF.

The chain recombines TRBV7-9 with TRBJ1-2; D not resolved. V was shortened by 0 bases and J by 1 base, with 3 bases between the two germline ends. CDR3 length equals 13 residues. Germline CDR1 is SEHNR and CDR2 is FQNEAQ (reference sequence). CDR3 bases: TGTGCCAGCAGCTTAGCGCGTAACTATGGCTACACCTTC. Its protein product is CASSLARNYGYTF. Using reference TRBV7-9 and TRBJ1-2 for the parts outside the CDR3, the full variable domain is DTGVSQNPRHKITKRGQNVTFRCDPISEHNRLYWYRQTLGQGPEFLTYFQNEAQLEKSRLLSDRFSAERPKGSFSTLEIQRTEQGDSAMYLCASSLARNYGYTFGSGTRLTVV.

This rearrangement joins TRBV7-9 to TRBJ1-3, with D unclear. Per the germline V gene, CDR1 is SEHNR and CDR2 is FQNEAQ (reference sequence). V lost 5 bases, J lost 4 bases, and 18 bases lay in between. This CDR3 has 16 amino acids. The CDR3 region is CASSTADPGIGNTIYF. CDR3 bases: TGTGCCAGCAGCACAGCGGACCCGGGCATCGGAAACACCATATATTTT.

The J gene is TRBJ1-6, the V gene TRBV28; D remains ambiguous. The germline V gene encodes CDR1 MDHEN and CDR2 SYDVKM. V lost 5 bases and J lost 7, with 18 bases in between. The CDR3 consists of 16 residues. The CDR3 DNA is TGTGCCAGCAGTGCACCCCTAGAGGGTGGAAATTCACCCCTCCACTTT. Its translation: CASSAPLEGGNSPLHF.

This clone was seen only once. This sequence joins TRBV6-5 and TRBJ2-5; D tentatively reads TRBD1 or TRBD2 (5 bases each). V gave up 10 bases and J gave up 5 bases, with 11 bases separating them. The CDR3 has 11 residues. Per germline, CDR1 MNHEY and CDR2 SVGAGI. CDR3 DNA: TGTGCCATCAGCGAGGGGGAGACCCAGTACTTC. Translated: CAISEGETQYF.

On this clone itself: At one end the junction does not follow the germline gene, possibly because of a read error. The chain uses TRBV7-7 and TRBJ1-1; D unclear. There are 13 residues in the CDR3. Germline V gene sequence: CDR1 SSHAT, CDR2 FNYEAQ (reference sequence). In DNA, the CDR3 is TGTGCTAGCAGCTCGGACTGGAACACTGAAGCTTTCTTT. It is translated as CASSSDWNTEAFF.

The J gene is TRBJ1-3, the V gene TRBV7-9; tentative D call: TRBD1 (5 bases). The CDR3 runs 17 residues. The V end was cut by 6 bases, the J end by 4 bases, with 22 bases between. CDR1 is SEHNR and CDR2 is FQNEAQ in the germline V gene (reference sequence). The CDR3 DNA follows: TGTGCCAGCAGTTCGGTGCTTCGTGGGGGTGCCGGAAACACCATATATTTT. This gives the protein CASSSVLRGGAGNTIYF.

This chain connects TRBV28 to TRBJ2-7; no clear D. CDR1 is MDHEN, CDR2 SYDVKM, per germline. The length of the CDR3 is 13 residues. Trimming cost V 3 bases and J 6 bases, with 12 bases left between them. In nucleotides, the CDR3 is TGTGCCAGCAGTTTGTCGGACCTACGCGAGCAGTACTTC. This gives the protein CASSLSDLREQYF.

The V call is TRBV7-9, the J call TRBJ1-2; 8 bases map to TRBD1. CDR3 length: 14 residues. Germline V gene sequence: CDR1 SEHNR, CDR2 FQNEAQ (reference sequence). With 5 bases clipped from V and 7 bases from J, the junction kept 9 bases outside the gene matches. CDR3 residues: CASSLHQGAGGYTF. The CDR3 DNA sequence: TGTGCCAGCAGCCTCCATCAGGGGGCGGGTGGCTACACCTTC.

The table lists this clone with a count of one. This chain uses TRBV12-2 with TRBJ2-7; the D call of TRBD1 is as the table states it, not checked on the DNA. TRBV12-2 is given as a pseudogene. The CDR3 is 16 residues long. The CDR3 sequence is CASRLSGGQTTYEQYF. As DNA, the CDR3 is TGTGCAAGTCGCTTAAGCGGAGGACAGACGACCTACGAGCAGTACTTC.

Worth noting for this clone: The same CDR3 also results from other DNA sequences found in this sample. The chain has TRBV28 and TRBJ1-2; a weak D match, TRBD1 (5 bases). With 4 bases removed from V and 0 bases from J, the gap between germline ends came to 9 bases. Germline V lookup: CDR1 MDHEN, CDR2 SYDVKM. The CDR3 has 14 residues. As DNA, the CDR3 is TGTGCCAGCAGTTCGGGGGGGGCTAACTATGGCTACACCTTC. It encodes CASSSGGANYGYTF.

CDR3 region: CASSWGVGYGYTF. The CDR3 bases are TGTGCCAGCAGTTGGGGGGTCGGCTATGGCTACACCTTC. The chain has TRBV28 and TRBJ1-2; D might be TRBD1 (5 bases). CDR3 length: 13 residues. The germline V and J ends were trimmed by 4 bases and 4 bases, with 10 bases remaining between them. The germline V gene encodes CDR1 MDHEN and CDR2 SYDVKM.

This clone has a handful of counts. Written as DNA, the CDR3 is TGTGCCAGCAGCTTGGGAGGACAGAACACTGAAGCTTTCTTT. Residues: CASSLGGQNTEAFF. The chain uses TRBV7-3 and TRBJ1-1, with D maybe TRBD1 (5 bases). Germline V lookup: CDR1 SGHTA, CDR2 FQGTGA. CDR3 length: 14 residues. Trimming took 3 bases from V and 1 from J, leaving 9 bases between them.

This clone was seen many times. Other DNA variants within this sample encode the same CDR3. The chain recombines TRBV7-9 with TRBJ1-2, with 9 bases identical to TRBD1. The trim removed 5 bases at V and 3 bases at J, leaving 7 bases unmatched. The CDR3 contains 15 residues. Germline V gene lookup returns CDR1 SEHNR and CDR2 FQNEAQ (reference sequence). The CDR3: CASSRNRGQDYGYTF. Written as DNA, the CDR3 is TGTGCCAGCAGCAGAAACAGGGGGCAAGACTATGGCTACACCTTC.

V is TRBV7-9 and J is TRBJ2-3, with D possibly matching TRBD2 (6 bases). The germline V gene encodes CDR1 SEHNR and CDR2 FQNEAQ (reference sequence). V lost 5 bases and J lost 1, with 13 bases in between. This CDR3 comprises 15 residues. The CDR3 protein is CASSPGVAGTDTQYF. The CDR3 coding sequence is TGTGCCAGCAGCCCCGGGGTAGCGGGCACAGATACGCAGTATTTT.

The chain uses TRBV28 and TRBJ1-1; no clear D. The CDR3 covers 11 residues. Looked up from germline, CDR1 is MDHEN and CDR2 is SYDVKM. The ends were cut back, 6 bases at V and 5 bases at J, with 7 bases in the middle. The CDR3 nucleotides read TGTGCCAGCAGAAAACGGACTGAAGCTTTCTTT. Its protein product is CASRKRTEAFF.